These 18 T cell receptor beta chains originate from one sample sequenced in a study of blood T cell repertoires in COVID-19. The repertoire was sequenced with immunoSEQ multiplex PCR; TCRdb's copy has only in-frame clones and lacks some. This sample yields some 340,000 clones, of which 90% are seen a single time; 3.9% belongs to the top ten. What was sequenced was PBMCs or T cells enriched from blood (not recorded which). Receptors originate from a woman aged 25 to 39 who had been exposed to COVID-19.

CDR3 coding DNA: TGCGCCAGCAGCTTGGTAGGTCAGGGGAACACTGAAGCTTTCTTT. Its protein is CASSLVGQGNTEAFF. The gene calls are TRBV5-1 and TRBJ1-1; D is possibly TRBD1 (5 bases). The CDR3 length is 15 residues. Germline V gene sequence: CDR1 SGHRS, CDR2 YFSETQ. V was clipped by 0 bases and J by 1 base, with 10 bases between them.

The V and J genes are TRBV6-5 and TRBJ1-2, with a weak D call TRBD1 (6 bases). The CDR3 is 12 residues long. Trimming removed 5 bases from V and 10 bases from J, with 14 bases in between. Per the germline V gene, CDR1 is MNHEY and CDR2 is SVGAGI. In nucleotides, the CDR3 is TGTGCCAGCAGTCACGGACAGACCCACTACACCTTC. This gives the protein CASSHGQTHYTF.

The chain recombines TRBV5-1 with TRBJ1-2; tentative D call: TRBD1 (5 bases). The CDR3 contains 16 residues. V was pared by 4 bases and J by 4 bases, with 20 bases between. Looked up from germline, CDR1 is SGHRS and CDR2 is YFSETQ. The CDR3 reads CASSQGDSRTVYGYTF. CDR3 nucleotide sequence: TGCGCCAGCAGCCAAGGAGACAGTCGTACAGTCTATGGCTACACCTTC.

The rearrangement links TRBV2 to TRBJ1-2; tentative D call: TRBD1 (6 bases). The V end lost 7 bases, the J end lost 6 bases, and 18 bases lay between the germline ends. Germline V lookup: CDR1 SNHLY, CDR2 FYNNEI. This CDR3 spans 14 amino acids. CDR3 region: CASTPPVGANGYTF. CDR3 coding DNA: TGTGCCAGCACTCCCCCCGTGGGGGCTAATGGCTACACCTTC.

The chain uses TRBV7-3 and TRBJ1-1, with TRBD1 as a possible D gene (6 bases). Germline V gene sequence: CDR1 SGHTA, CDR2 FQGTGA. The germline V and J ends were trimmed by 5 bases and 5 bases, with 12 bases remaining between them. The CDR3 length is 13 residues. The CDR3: CASSTSGVTEAFF. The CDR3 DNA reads TGTGCCAGCAGCACCTCAGGGGTAACTGAAGCTTTCTTT.

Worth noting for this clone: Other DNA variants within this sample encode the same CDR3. The CDR3 sequence: CSVVRNTEAFF. The CDR3, as DNA: TGCAGCGTTGTTCGGAACACTGAAGCTTTCTTT. The chain recombines TRBV29-1 with TRBJ1-1; D is undetermined. Deletions cut 4 bases from V and 1 base from J, with 4 bases between. Germline CDR1 SQVTM, CDR2 ANQGSEA. This CDR3 has 11 amino acids.

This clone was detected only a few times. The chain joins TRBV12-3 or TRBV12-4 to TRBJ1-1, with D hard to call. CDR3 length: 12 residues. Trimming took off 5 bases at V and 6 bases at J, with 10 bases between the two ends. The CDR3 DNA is TGTGCCAGCAGTCTAGGGCCCTCTGAAGCTTTCTTT. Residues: CASSLGPSEAFF.

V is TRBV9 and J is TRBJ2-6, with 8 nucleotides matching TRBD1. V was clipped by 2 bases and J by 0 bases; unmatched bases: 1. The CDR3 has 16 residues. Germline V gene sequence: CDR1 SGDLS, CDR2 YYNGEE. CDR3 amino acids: CASSVTGVSGANVLTF. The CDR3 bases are TGTGCCAGCAGCGTGACAGGGGTCTCTGGGGCCAACGTCCTGACTTTC.

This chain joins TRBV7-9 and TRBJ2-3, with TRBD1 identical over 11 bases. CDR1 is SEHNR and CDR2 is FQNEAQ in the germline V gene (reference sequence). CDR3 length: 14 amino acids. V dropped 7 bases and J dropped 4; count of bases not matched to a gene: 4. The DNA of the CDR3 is TGTGCCAGCACCCGGACAGGGGGCCCAGATACGCAGTATTTT. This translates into CASTRTGGPDTQYF. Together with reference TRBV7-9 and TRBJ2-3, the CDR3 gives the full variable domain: DTGVSQNPRHKITKRGQNVTFRCDPISEHNRLYWYRQTLGQGPEFLTYFQNEAQLEKSRLLSDRFSAERPKGSFSTLEIQRTEQGDSAMYLCASTRTGGPDTQYFGPGTRLTVL.

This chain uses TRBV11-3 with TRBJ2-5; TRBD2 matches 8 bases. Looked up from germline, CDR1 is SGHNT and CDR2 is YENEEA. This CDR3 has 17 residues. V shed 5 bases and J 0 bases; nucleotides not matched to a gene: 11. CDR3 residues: CASSPGLASGYQETQYF. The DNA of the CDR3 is TGTGCCAGCAGCCCAGGCCTGGCTAGCGGGTACCAAGAGACCCAGTACTTC.

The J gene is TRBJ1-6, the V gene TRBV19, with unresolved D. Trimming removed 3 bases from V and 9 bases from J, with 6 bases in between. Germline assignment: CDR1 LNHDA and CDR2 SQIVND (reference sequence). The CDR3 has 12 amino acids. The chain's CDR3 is CASSILSSPLHF. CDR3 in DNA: TGTGCCAGTAGTATTCTCAGTTCACCCCTCCACTTT.

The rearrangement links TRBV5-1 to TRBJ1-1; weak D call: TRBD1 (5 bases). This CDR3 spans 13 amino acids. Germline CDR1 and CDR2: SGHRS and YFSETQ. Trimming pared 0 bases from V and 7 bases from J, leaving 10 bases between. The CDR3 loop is CASSLGGTLEAFF. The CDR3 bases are TGCGCCAGCAGCTTGGGGGGCACCCTTGAAGCTTTCTTT. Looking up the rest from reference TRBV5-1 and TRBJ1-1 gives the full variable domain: KAGVTQTPRYLIKTRGQQVTLSCSPISGHRSVSWYQQTPGQGLQFLFEYFSETQRNKGNFPGRFSGRQFSNSRSEMNVSTLELGDSALYLCASSLGGTLEAFFGQGTRLTVV.

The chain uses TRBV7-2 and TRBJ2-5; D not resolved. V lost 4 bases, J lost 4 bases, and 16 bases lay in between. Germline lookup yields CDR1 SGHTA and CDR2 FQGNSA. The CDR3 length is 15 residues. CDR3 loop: CASSSAGQVAETQYF. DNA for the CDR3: TGTGCCAGCAGCTCCGCCGGCCAGGTGGCAGAGACCCAGTACTTC.

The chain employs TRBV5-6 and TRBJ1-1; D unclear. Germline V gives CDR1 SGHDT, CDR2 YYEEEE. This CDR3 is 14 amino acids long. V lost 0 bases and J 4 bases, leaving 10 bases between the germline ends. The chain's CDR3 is CASSLGRGSTEAFF. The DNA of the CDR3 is TGTGCCAGCAGCTTGGGTCGGGGAAGCACTGAAGCTTTCTTT.

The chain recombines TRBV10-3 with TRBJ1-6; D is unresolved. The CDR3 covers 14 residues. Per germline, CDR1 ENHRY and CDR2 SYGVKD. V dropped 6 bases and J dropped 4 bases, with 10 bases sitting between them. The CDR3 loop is CAIRAESYNSPLHF. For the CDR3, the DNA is TGTGCCATCAGGGCGGAATCGTATAATTCACCCCTCCACTTT.

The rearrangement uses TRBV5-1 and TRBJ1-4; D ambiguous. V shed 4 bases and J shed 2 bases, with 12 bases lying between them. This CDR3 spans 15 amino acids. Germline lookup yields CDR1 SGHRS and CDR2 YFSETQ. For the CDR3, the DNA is TGCGCCAGCAGCAGCCTAGGGAGGACTAATGAAAAACTGTTTTTT. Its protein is CASSSLGRTNEKLFF.

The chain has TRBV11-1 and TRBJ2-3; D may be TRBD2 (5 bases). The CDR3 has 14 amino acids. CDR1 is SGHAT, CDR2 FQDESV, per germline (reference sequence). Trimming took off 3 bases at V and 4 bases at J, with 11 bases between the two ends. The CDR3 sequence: CASSFYSSADTQYF. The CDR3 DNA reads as TGTGCCAGCAGCTTCTACAGTAGCGCAGATACGCAGTATTTT.

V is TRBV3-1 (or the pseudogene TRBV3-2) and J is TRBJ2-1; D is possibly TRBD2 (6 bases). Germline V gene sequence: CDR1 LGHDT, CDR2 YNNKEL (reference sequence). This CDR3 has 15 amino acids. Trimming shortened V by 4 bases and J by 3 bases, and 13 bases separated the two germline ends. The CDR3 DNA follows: TGTGCCAGCAGCCCCGGGGGAGACGGCTACAATGAGCAGTTCTTC. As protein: CASSPGGDGYNEQFF.